The rows below give T cell receptor beta chains drawn from one sample of a study of T cell changes during pregnancy in multiple sclerosis. Only in-frame clones appear in the TCRdb table, and some are missing; sequencing was by immunoSEQ multiplex PCR. This sample has about 85,000 clones, with 80% to 95% found just once. The sample in question was peripheral blood, obtained in the first trimester of pregnancy. All receptors come from a female donor with multiple sclerosis, enrolled in a pregnancy study. Both conserved end residues are part of each CDR3. Size is omitted from some rows. Given values are once, few, many or a class for expanded clones.

TRBJ1-1 TRBV11-3 - CASSFKGQLNTEAFF
TRBJ1-3 TRBV2 few CASRERSGNTIYF
TRBJ2-5 TRBV10-3 - CAISGLAGETQYF
TRBJ1-6 TRBV28 - CASSGTDNSPLHF
TRBJ1-2 TRBV27 - CASRLLGAEYGYTF
TRBJ1-5 TRBV5-6 - CASSLGGFQPQHF
TRBJ2-7 TRBV27 - CASSSPDSSSYEQYF
TRBJ2-3 TRBV10-3 - CAIGGQTDTQYF
TRBJ1-6 TRBV28 - CASSLSGVSGFVSPLHF
TRBJ2-3 TRBV7-9 - CASSLPGTGVTDTQYF
TRBJ2-7 TRBV28 once CASSSQGSHEQYF
TRBJ1-2 TRBV18 - CASTGQTLDKYGYTF
TRBJ2-3 TRBV7-3 - CASSLILAGADTQYF
TRBJ1-4 TRBV5-1 - CASSLAFVASNEKLFF
TRBJ1-2 TRBV27 - CASSFAESGGYTF
TRBJ1-1 TRBV5-1 - CASSVPGGWDTEAFF
TRBJ2-1 TRBV6-1 - CASRAREQFF
TRBJ2-1 TRBV7-7 - CASSLAGAVGEQFF
TRBJ2-1 TRBV28 - CASSYRRTGGGQNEQFF
TRBJ2-7 TRBV7-9 - CASSFRQGGLEQYF
TRBJ2-3 TRBV9 - CASSVLAGRSTDTQYF
TRBJ2-7 TRBV27 once CASSFDSTYEQYF
TRBJ2-7 TRBV9 - CASSVGGSSAYEQYF
TRBJ1-4 TRBV28 - CASSSTGGFNEKLFF
TRBJ2-7 TRBV7-2 - CASSTRGSGDYEQYF
TRBJ2-3 TRBV7-6 - CASSHSPSGFTSTDTQYF
TRBJ1-3 TRBV2 - CASREPTGNTIYF
TRBJ2-3 TRBV9 - CASSVGPTRGQSTDTQYF
TRBJ1-1 TRBV27 - CATRKQGTSEAFF
TRBJ2-7 TRBV7-2 - CASSIGAGGSYEQYF
TRBJ2-2 TRBV10-3 once CAIRPAPGTGKLAGNTGELFF
TRBJ1-4 TRBV14 - CASSQDRAGGNEKLFF
TRBJ1-6 TRBV6-5 - CASSRDSYNSPLHF
TRBJ2-3 TRBV7-2 - CASSSFYRGDTDTQYF
TRBJ1-1 TRBV7-3 - CASSLLGGGTEAFF
TRBJ2-1 TRBV19 - CASRPGQGVVLGSYNEQFF
TRBJ1-2 TRBV7-9 - CASSPGEDYGYTF
TRBJ1-4 TRBV7-7 - CASSLFGQGVEKLFF
TRBJ2-5 TRBV6-1 - CASSDYGETQYF
TRBJ2-1 TRBV7-9 - CASWKSGGYNEQFF
TRBJ1-1 TRBV11-3 - CASSLGLRDRDFEAFF
TRBJ1-2 TRBV7-9 - CASSPTGDHGYTF
TRBJ1-1 TRBV6-4 - CASSVEMNTEAFF
TRBJ2-7 TRBV29-1 - CSVIGGGWYEQYF
TRBJ2-7 TRBV30 once CAWTHEAGSSYEQYF
TRBJ1-4 TRBV5-6 - CASSYRGQTNEKLFF
TRBJ2-1 TRBV9 - CASSVSLAGGNEQFF
TRBJ2-1 TRBV4-1 - CASSGSPVENEQFF
TRBJ2-5 TRBV2 - CASSPNSGTQYF
TRBJ2-3 TRBV7-9 - CASSLGLASTDTQYF
TRBJ1-5 TRBV19 once CASSRRGRPHQPQHF
TRBJ1-4 TRBV5-1 - CASSLGSGGATNEKLFF
TRBJ2-5 TRBV30 few CAWSEGAGTQYF
TRBJ1-2 TRBV19 - CASSREGYGYTF
TRBJ2-2 TRBV18 - CASSPITQASGELFF
TRBJ1-1 TRBV19 - CASRNGFTTEAFF
TRBJ2-7 TRBV13 - CASSPRRSGATYEQYF
TRBJ2-4 TRBV4-1 - CASSHTLAGVAKNIQYF
TRBJ1-6 TRBV25-1 - CASSTGLQSPLHF
TRBJ1-2 TRBV10-3 few CAISVEGGRSNYGYTF